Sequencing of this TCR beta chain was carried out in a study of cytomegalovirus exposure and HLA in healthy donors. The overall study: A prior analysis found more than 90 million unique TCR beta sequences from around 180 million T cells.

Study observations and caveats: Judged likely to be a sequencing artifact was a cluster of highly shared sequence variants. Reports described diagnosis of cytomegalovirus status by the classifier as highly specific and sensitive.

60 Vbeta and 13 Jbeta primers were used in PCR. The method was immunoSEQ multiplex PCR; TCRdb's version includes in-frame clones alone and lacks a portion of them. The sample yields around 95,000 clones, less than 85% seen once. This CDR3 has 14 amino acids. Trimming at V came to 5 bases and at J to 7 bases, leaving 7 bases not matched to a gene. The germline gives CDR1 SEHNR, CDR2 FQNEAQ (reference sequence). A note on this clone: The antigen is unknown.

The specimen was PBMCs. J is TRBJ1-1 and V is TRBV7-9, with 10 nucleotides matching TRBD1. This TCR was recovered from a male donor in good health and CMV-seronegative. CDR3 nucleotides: TGTGCCAGCAGCCTGACAGGGGGCGGCGATGAAGCTTTCTTT. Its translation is CASSLTGGGDEAFF.